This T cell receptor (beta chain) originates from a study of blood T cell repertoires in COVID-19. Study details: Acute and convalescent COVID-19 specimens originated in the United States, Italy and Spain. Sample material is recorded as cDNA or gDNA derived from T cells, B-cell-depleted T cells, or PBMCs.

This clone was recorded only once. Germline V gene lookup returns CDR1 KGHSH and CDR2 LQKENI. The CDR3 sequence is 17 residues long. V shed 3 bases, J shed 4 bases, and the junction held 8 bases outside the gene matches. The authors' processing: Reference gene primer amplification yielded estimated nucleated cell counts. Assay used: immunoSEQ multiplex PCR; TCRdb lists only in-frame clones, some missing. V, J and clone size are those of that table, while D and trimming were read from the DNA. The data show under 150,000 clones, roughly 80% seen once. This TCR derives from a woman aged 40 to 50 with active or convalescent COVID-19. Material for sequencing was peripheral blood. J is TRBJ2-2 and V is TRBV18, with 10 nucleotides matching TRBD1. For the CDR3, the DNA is TGTGCCAGCTCACCTTCGACAGGGGGCATGAGCACCGGGGAGCTGTTTTTT. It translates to CASSPSTGGMSTGELFF.